This passage covers 21 T cell receptor beta chains from one sample sequenced in a study of T cells in Graves' hyperthyroidism and ophthalmopathy. Amplification yielded TCR beta CDR3 regions, with RNA transcripts as the source. In the first-round RT-PCR of the TCR CDR3, the HTBI primer set was used. TCRdb passed the multiplex PCR reads through MiXCR, listing each CDR3 protein once. The sample lists some 600,000 distinct CDR3 sequences; 11% to 15% were seen once. Sequences were obtained from blood. Every receptor here comes from a young woman with Graves' hyperthyroidism that later progressed to Graves' ophthalmopathy.

There are many counts of this clonotype. The chain recombines TRBV12-3 or TRBV12-4 with TRBJ2-2; either TRBD1 or TRBD2 may supply D (5 bases each). The CDR3 is 12 residues long. Trimming stripped 6 bases from V and 7 bases from J, with 9 bases between. The CDR3 region is CASSGDLGELFF. In DNA, the CDR3 is TGTGCCAGCAGCGGGGACCTCGGGGAGCTGTTTTTT.

This clonotype appeared many times. The genes are TRBV11-1 and TRBJ2-1; D not resolved. CDR3 length: 14 amino acids. Deletions cut 5 bases from V and 5 bases from J, with 13 bases between. CDR1 and CDR2 (germline): SGHAT, FQDESV (reference sequence). CDR3 in amino acids: CASSVYLGNNEQFF. In DNA form, the CDR3 reads TGTGCCAGCAGCGTCTACCTGGGAAACAATGAGCAGTTCTTC.

This clonotype was seen at least ten times. The rearrangement uses TRBV29-1 and TRBJ2-2; TRBD1 might be the D (6 bases). Germline V gene sequence: CDR1 SQVTM, CDR2 ANQGSEA. V was cut by 8 bases and J by 5 bases, with 18 bases left in between. There are 14 residues in the CDR3. The CDR3 loop reads CSPECGRGTGELFF. The DNA of the CDR3 is TGCAGCCCGGAGTGTGGCAGGGGAACCGGGGAGCTGTTTTTT.

This clonotype was recorded many times. The chain is built from TRBV24-1 and TRBJ2-2, with D possibly being TRBD2 (5 bases). Deletions cut 7 bases from V and 3 bases from J, with 8 bases between. The CDR3 sequence is 13 residues long. Germline loops: CDR1 KGHDR, CDR2 SFDVKD. The CDR3 loop is CATRGDYTGELFF. The CDR3 DNA reads as TGTGCCACCAGGGGAGACTACACCGGGGAGCTGTTTTTT.

This clonotype was recorded only once. A much bigger clone sits one base away, suggesting this may be a read error. The V and J genes are TRBV28 and TRBJ2-7; D call uncertain. The CDR3 has 14 residues. Trimming left V 6 bases short and J 2 bases short, with 14 bases between. CDR1 is MDHEN, CDR2 SYDVKM, per germline. CDR3 in amino acids: CASSQPSSTYEQYF. The CDR3 coding sequence is TGTGCCAGCAGCCAACCCTCCAGCACCTACGAGCAGTACTTC.

Many counts were recorded for this clonotype. The chain carries TRBV11-2 and TRBJ1-1, with TRBD1 matching 11 bases. The J segment lost 4 bases and the V segment lost 5 bases, leaving 6 bases of the junction unmatched. The CDR3 runs 15 residues. The germline V gene has CDR1 SGHAT and CDR2 FQNNGV. CDR3 amino acids: CASSPGTGGGTEAFF. CDR3 sequence (DNA): TGTGCCAGCAGCCCGGGGACAGGGGGAGGCACTGAAGCTTTCTTT.

This clonotype was picked up many times. The V call is TRBV12-3 or TRBV12-4, the J call TRBJ1-2; tentative D call: TRBD1 (6 bases). This CDR3 has 12 residues. Deletions cut 6 bases from V and 5 bases from J, with 10 bases between. The CDR3 reads CASSQQGYGYTF. CDR3 bases: TGTGCCAGCAGCCAACAGGGTTATGGCTACACCTTC.

This clonotype was observed many times. V usage is TRBV12-3 or TRBV12-4 and J usage is TRBJ2-7; 7 nucleotides match TRBD1. CDR3 size: 17 residues. The ends lost 4 bases at V and 7 bases at J; junction bases unmatched: 19. CDR3 DNA sequence: TGTGCCAGCAGTTCCGGTACTAGGGGGACAGATCCGCAAGAGCAGTACTTC. Translating gives CASSSGTRGTDPQEQYF.

CDR3 loop: CASSFRQGLGELFF. The DNA of the CDR3 is TGTGCCAGCAGCTTTAGACAGGGGCTGGGGGAGCTGTTTTTT. V is TRBV5-5 and J is TRBJ2-2; 8 bases map to TRBD1. This CDR3 has 14 amino acids. Trimming took 2 bases from V and 8 from J; bases not matched to a gene: 5. CDR1 and CDR2 (germline): SGHKS, YYEKEE (reference sequence).

This clonotype appeared many times. The V and J genes are TRBV30 and TRBJ1-1; 8 nucleotides line up with TRBD1. The germline V gene has CDR1 GTSNPN and CDR2 SVGIG (reference sequence). J lost 4 bases, V lost 4 bases, and 5 bases had no gene match. The CDR3 has 13 residues. The CDR3 DNA is TGTGCCTGGAACCGGGACAGGAGCACTGAAGCTTTCTTT. This codes for CAWNRDRSTEAFF.

V usage is TRBV9 and J usage is TRBJ1-5, with D unclear. The CDR3 has 17 amino acids. Trimming removed 5 bases at V and 3 bases at J, with 21 bases between. CDR1 is SGDLS and CDR2 is YYNGEE in the germline V gene. CDR3 nucleotide sequence: TGTGCCAGCAGGCCACGGGCCGGCGCGGTCCCCAATCAGCCCCAGCATTTT. Amino acids: CASRPRAGAVPNQPQHF.

This clonotype was found a few times. The chain combines TRBV5-1 with TRBJ2-1; 14 bases align to TRBD2. The CDR3 totals 17 residues. Germline lookup yields CDR1 SGHRS and CDR2 YFSETQ. The J segment lost 10 bases and the V segment lost 0 bases, leaving 9 bases of the junction unmatched. The CDR3 DNA is TGCGCCAGCAGCTTGGGGCTGACTAGCGGGAGGGCCGAAGAGCAGTTCTTC. It is translated as CASSLGLTSGRAEEQFF.

This clonotype appeared many times. As DNA, the CDR3 is TGCGCCAGCAGCCCTCCGTTGGCCACAGATACGCAGTATTTT. It is translated as CASSPPLATDTQYF. This chain uses TRBV5-1 with TRBJ2-3; D uncertain. Germline V gene lookup returns CDR1 SGHRS and CDR2 YFSETQ. V was clipped by 4 bases and J by 2 bases, with 11 bases between them. The CDR3 consists of 14 residues.

This clonotype was detected ten times or more. The chain has TRBV7-2 and TRBJ1-3, with D unresolved. Trimming cost V 1 base and J 6 bases, with 4 bases left between them. The CDR3 is made up of 12 amino acids. CDR1 SGHTA and CDR2 FQGNSA come from the germline V gene. DNA for the CDR3: TGTGCCAGCAGCTTAGTCCCAAACACCATATATTTT. The encoded protein is CASSLVPNTIYF.

This clonotype was counted only a few times. This chain links TRBV15 with TRBJ2-5; D unresolved. Deletions cut 5 bases from V and 4 bases from J, with 17 bases between. Per germline, CDR1 LNHNV and CDR2 YYDKDF (reference sequence). The CDR3 runs 15 residues. The CDR3 region is CATSGSPESGETQYF. CDR3 bases: TGTGCCACCAGCGGTAGCCCAGAAAGTGGAGAGACCCAGTACTTC.

This clonotype was counted ten times or more. The chain carries TRBV5-1 and TRBJ2-2; tentatively, D is TRBD1 or TRBD2 (5 bases each). The germline V gene has CDR1 SGHRS and CDR2 YFSETQ. This CDR3 spans 15 amino acids. Trimming left V 1 base short and J 2 bases short, with 9 bases between. DNA of the CDR3: TGCGCCAGCAGCTTGCGAAGGGACAACACCGGGGAGCTGTTTTTT. It yields the protein CASSLRRDNTGELFF.

The chain carries TRBV6-1 and TRBJ2-3, with 10 bases identical to TRBD2. The CDR3 extends over 15 amino acids. V was pared by 5 bases and J by 6 bases, with 8 bases of the junction left unmatched. Germline values: CDR1 MNHNS, CDR2 SASEGT. This CDR3 reads CASSPSSGSYDTQYF. Here the CDR3 DNA reads TGTGCCAGCAGTCCCTCTAGCGGGAGTTACGATACGCAGTATTTT.

In its sample, this clonotype was seen a few times. The V and J genes are TRBV3-1 and TRBJ2-7; 12 bases line up with TRBD2. The CDR3 extends over 14 amino acids. Trimming removed 1 base from V and 13 bases from J; junction bases left unmatched: 8. The germline V gene has CDR1 LGHDT and CDR2 YNNKEL (reference sequence). The chain's CDR3 is CASSQGGLAGGLYF. The CDR3 DNA sequence: TGTGCCAGCAGCCAAGGTGGCCTAGCGGGAGGGCTATACTTC.

This clonotype has at least ten counts. V and J are TRBV2 and TRBJ2-1; D not resolved. The length of the CDR3 is 10 residues. Trimming shortened V by 8 bases and J by 12 bases, and 11 bases separated the two germline ends. Looked up from germline, CDR1 is SNHLY and CDR2 is FYNNEI. The CDR3 here is CASVNIAQFF. The CDR3 region has the DNA TGTGCCAGCGTAAATATAGCGCAGTTCTTC.

This clonotype was seen repeatedly, ten times or more. CDR3 sequence: CASEGPPGTDTQYF. DNA of the CDR3: TGTGCCAGCGAAGGTCCGCCGGGTACAGATACGCAGTATTTT. The rearrangement uses TRBV18 and TRBJ2-3, with unresolved D. V lost 8 bases to trimming and J lost 3 bases, with 15 bases between them. Germline V lookup: CDR1 KGHSH, CDR2 LQKENI. This CDR3 spans 14 amino acids.

This clonotype showed up many times. The chain couples TRBV3-1 to TRBJ2-1; D ambiguous. V was cut by 0 bases and J by 1 base, with 10 bases left in between. The germline V gene encodes CDR1 LGHDT and CDR2 YNNKEL (reference sequence). The CDR3 has 16 residues. The CDR3 DNA sequence: TGTGCCAGCAGCCAAGACGCCCAGCAGTCCTACAATGAGCAGTTCTTC. This gives the protein CASSQDAQQSYNEQFF.